The sequence of this T cell receptor beta chain was determined in a study of cytomegalovirus exposure and HLA in healthy donors. Germline V CDR1 and CDR2: LGHNA, YSLEER. V was pared by 3 bases and J by 9 bases, with 6 bases of the junction left unmatched. The CDR3 contains 15 residues. Researchers ran the PCR with 60 Vbeta and 13 Jbeta primers. The repertoire was sequenced with immunoSEQ multiplex PCR; TCRdb's copy has only in-frame clones and lacks some. Of fewer than 110,000 clones listed, roughly 66% are singletons. J is TRBJ2-1 and V is TRBV4-3; 12 nucleotides match TRBD2. This TCR came from a woman between 45 and 65 years old in good health and CMV-seronegative. Input material: PBMCs. The CDR3 DNA reads TGCGCCAGCAGCCATAGGACTAGCGGGGTGATTGAGCAGTTCTTC. This gives the protein CASSHRTSGVIEQFF.